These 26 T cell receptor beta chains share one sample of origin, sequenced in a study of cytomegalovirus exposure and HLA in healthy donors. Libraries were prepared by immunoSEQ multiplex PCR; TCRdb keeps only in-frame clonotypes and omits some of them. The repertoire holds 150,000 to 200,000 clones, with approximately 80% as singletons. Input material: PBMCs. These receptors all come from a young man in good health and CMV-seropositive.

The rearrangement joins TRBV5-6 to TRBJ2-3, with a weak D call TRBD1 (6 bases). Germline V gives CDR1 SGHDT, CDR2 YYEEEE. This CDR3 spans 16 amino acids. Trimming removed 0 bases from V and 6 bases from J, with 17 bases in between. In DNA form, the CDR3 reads TGTGCCAGCAGCTTGGCCCTGGACAGTTACCTGGATACGCAGTATTTT. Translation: CASSLALDSYLDTQYF. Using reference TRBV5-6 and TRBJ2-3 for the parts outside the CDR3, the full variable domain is DAGVTQSPTHLIKTRGQQVTLRCSPKSGHDTVSWYQQALGQGPQFIFQYYEEEERQRGNFPDRFSGHQFPNYSSELNVNALLLGDSALYLCASSLALDSYLDTQYFGPGTRLTVL.

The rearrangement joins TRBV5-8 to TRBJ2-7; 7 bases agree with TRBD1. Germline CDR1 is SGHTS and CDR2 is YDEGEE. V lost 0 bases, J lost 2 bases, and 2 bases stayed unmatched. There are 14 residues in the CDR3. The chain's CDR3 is CASSLGTGPYEQYF. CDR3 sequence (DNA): TGTGCCAGCAGCTTGGGGACAGGACCCTACGAGCAGTACTTC.

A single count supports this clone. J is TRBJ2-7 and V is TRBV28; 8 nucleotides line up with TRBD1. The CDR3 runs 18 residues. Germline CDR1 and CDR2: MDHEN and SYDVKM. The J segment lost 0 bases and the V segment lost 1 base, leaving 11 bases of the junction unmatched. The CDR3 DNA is TGTGCCAGCAGTTTATCTCAGGGACAGGCCTTAAGCTCCTACGAGCAGTACTTC. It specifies CASSLSQGQALSSYEQYF. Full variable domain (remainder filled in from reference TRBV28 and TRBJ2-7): DVKVTQSSRYLVKRTGEKVFLECVQDMDHENMFWYRQDPGLGLRLIYFSYDVKMKEKGDIPEGYSVSREKKERFSLILESASTNQTSMYLCASSLSQGQALSSYEQYFGPGTRLTVT.

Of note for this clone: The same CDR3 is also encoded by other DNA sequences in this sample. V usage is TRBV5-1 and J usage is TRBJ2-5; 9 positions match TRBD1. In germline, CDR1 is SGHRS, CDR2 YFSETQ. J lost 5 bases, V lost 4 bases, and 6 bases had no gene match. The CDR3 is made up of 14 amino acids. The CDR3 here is CASSPTGGGETQYF. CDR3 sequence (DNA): TGCGCCAGCAGCCCGACAGGGGGTGGGGAGACCCAGTACTTC.

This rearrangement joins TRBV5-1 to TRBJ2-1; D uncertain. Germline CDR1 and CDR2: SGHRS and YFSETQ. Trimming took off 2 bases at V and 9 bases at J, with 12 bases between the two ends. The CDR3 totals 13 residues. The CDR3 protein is CASSLDPWSEQFF. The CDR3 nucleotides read TGCGCCAGCAGCTTAGACCCTTGGAGTGAGCAGTTCTTC.

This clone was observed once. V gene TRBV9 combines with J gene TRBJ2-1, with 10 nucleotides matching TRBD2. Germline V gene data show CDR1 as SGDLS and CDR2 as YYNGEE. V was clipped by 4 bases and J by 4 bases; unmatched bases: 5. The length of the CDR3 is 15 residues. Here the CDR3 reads CASSPWTSGYNEQFF. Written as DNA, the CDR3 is TGTGCCAGCAGCCCCTGGACTAGCGGTTACAATGAGCAGTTCTTC.

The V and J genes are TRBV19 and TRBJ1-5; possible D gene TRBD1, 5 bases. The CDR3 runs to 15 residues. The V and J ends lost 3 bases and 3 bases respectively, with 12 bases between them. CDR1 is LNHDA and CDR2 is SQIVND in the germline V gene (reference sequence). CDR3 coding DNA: TGTGCCAGTAGTATGGGGCAGCAATTCAATCAGCCCCAGCATTTT. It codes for CASSMGQQFNQPQHF. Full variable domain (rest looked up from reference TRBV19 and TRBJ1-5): DGGITQSPKYLFRKEGQNVTLSCEQNLNHDAMYWYRQDPGQGLRLIYYSQIVNDFQKGDIAEGYSVSREKKESFPLTVTSAQKNPTAFYLCASSMGQQFNQPQHFGDGTRLSIL.

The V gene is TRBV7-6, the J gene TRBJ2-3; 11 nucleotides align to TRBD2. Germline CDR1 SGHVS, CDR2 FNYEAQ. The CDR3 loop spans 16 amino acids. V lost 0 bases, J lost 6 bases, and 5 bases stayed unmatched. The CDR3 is CASSLASGRAIDTQYF. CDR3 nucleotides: TGTGCCAGCAGCTTAGCTAGCGGGAGGGCCATCGATACGCAGTATTTT.

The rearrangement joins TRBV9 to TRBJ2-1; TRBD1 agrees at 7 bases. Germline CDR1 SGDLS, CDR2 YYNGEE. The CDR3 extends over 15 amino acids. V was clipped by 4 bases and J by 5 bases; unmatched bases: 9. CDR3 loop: CASSTITGVNNEQFF. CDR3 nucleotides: TGTGCCAGCAGCACCATAACAGGGGTCAACAATGAGCAGTTCTTC.

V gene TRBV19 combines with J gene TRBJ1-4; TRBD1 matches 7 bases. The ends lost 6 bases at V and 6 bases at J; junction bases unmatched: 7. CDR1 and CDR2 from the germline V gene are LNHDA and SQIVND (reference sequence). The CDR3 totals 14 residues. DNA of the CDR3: TGTGCCAGTAGCCACGACAGGGCGGATGAAAAACTGTTTTTT. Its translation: CASSHDRADEKLFF.

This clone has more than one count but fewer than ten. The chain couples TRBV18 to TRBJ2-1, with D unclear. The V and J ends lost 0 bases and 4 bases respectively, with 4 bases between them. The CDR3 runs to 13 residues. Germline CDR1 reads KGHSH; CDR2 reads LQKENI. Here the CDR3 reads CASSPPSYNEQFF. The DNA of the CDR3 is TGTGCCAGCTCACCACCCTCGTACAATGAGCAGTTCTTC.

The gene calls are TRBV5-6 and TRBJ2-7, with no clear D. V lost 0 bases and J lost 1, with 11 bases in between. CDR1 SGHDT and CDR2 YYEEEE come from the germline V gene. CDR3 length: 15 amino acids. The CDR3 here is CASSLDISLSYEQYF. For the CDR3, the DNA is TGTGCCAGCAGCTTGGACATCTCCCTTTCCTACGAGCAGTACTTC.

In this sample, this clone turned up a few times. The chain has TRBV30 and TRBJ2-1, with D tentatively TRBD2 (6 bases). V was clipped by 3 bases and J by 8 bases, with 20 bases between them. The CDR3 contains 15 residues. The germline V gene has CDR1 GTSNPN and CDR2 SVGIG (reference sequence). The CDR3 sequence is CAWSRSGVGVDEQFF. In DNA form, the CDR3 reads TGTGCCTGGAGCCGTAGCGGAGTCGGGGTGGATGAGCAGTTCTTC.

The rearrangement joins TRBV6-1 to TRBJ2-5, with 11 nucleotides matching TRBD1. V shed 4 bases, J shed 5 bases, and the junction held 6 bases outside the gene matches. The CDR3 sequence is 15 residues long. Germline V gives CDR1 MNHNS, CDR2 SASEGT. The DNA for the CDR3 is TGTGCCAGCAGTGTTGGAGGACAGGGGGCGGAGACCCAGTACTTC. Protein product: CASSVGGQGAETQYF.

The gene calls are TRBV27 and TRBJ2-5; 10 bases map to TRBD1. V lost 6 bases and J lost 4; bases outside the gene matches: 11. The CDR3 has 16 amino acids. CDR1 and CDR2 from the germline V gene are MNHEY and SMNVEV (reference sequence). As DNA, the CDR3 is TGTGCCAGCAGCATTGTGGGACAGGGGTGGGGAGAGACCCAGTACTTC. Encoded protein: CASSIVGQGWGETQYF.

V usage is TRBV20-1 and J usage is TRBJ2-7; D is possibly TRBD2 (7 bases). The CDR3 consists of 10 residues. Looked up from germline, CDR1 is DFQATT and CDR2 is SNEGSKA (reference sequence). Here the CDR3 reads CRGGPRWQYF. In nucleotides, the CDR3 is TGCAGGGGGGGGCCTCGCTGGCAGTACTTC.

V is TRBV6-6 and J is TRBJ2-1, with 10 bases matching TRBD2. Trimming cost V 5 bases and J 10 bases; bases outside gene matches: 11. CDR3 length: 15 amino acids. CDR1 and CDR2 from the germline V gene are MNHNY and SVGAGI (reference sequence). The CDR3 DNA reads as TGTGCCAGCAGTGCCCTAGCGGGAGTCTCGGGGGAGCAGTTCTTC. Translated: CASSALAGVSGEQFF.

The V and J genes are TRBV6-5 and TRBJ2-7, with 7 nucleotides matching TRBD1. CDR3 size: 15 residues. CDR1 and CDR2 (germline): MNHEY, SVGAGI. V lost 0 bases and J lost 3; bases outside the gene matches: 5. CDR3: CASSYSGDRVYEQYF. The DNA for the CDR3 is TGTGCCAGCAGTTACTCAGGAGACAGGGTCTACGAGCAGTACTTC.

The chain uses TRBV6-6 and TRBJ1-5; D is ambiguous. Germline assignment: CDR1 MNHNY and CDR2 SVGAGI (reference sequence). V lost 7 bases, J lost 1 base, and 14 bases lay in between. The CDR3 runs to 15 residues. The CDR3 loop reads CASTMTIPSNQPQHF. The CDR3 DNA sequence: TGTGCCAGCACCATGACAATACCCAGCAATCAGCCCCAGCATTTT.

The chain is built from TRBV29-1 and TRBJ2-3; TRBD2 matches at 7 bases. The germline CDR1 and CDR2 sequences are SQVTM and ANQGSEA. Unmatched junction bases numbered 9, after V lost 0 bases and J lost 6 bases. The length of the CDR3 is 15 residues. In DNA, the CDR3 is TGCAGCGTTGAAGATCGTGGCGGGAGTGCGGATACGCAGTATTTT. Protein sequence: CSVEDRGGSADTQYF.

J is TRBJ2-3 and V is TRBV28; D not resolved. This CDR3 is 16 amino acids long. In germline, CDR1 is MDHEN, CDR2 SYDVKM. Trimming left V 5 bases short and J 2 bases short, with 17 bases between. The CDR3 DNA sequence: TGTGCCAGCAGTCCCTCATTAGCCACCCACACAGATACGCAGTATTTT. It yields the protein CASSPSLATHTDTQYF.

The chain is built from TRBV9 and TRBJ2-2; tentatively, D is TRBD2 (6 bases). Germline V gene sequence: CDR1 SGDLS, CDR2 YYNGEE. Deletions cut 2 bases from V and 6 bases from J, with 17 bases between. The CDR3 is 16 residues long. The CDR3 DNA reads TGTGCCAGCAGCGTCACAGCTAGCGTCGACGCCGGGGAGCTGTTTTTT. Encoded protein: CASSVTASVDAGELFF.

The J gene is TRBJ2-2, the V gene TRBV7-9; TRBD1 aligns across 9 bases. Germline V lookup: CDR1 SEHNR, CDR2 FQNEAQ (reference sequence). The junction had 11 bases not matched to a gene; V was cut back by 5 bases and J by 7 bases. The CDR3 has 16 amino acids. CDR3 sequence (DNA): TGTGCCAGCAGCCATCCGGGACAGGGAATGAGCGGGGAGCTGTTTTTT. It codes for CASSHPGQGMSGELFF.

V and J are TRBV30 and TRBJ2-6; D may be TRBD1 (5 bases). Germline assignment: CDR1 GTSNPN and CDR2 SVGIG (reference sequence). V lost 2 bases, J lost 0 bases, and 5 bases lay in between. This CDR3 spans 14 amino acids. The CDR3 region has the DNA TGTGCCTGGAGTCAGGGCTCTGGGGCCAACGTCCTGACTTTC. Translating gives CAWSQGSGANVLTF.

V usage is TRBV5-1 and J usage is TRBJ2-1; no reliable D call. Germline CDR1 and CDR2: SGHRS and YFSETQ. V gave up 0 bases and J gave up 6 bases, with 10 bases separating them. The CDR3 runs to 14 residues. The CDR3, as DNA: TGCGCCAGCAGCTTGGTAGTAACCCTCAATGAGCAGTTCTTC. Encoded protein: CASSLVVTLNEQFF. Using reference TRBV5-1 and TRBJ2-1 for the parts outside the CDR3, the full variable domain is KAGVTQTPRYLIKTRGQQVTLSCSPISGHRSVSWYQQTPGQGLQFLFEYFSETQRNKGNFPGRFSGRQFSNSRSEMNVSTLELGDSALYLCASSLVVTLNEQFFGPGTRLTVL.

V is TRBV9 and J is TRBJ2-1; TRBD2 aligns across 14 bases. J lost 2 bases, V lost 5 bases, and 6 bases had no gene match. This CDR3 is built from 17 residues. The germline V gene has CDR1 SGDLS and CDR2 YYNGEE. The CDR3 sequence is CASSVAGLAGAYNEQFF. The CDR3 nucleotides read TGTGCCAGCAGTGTTGCGGGACTAGCGGGAGCCTACAATGAGCAGTTCTTC.